This T cell receptor beta chain appears in the sequencing data of a study of T cells after yellow fever vaccination (dated by TCRdb to about 2019). A note on the overall study: The SMART-Seq v4 Ultra Low Input RNA kit was used to prepare libraries from fractions with low cell numbers. Bulk PBMC replicates and cell subsets were isolated from blood drawn at multiple timepoints before and after both primary and secondary immunization. Two healthy male donors, one aged 18 to 30 and one aged 30 to 40 years, were included in the cohort. To follow T-cell clones before and after primary and booster YFV17D yellow fever vaccination, bulk TCR alpha and beta repertoires were sequenced over time.

Regarding this clonotype: The antigen it recognizes is unknown. Base qualities are not provided; no much larger clone lies one nucleotide away.

TCR cDNA was synthesized by 5'RACE template switching, through which a universal primer site and unique molecular identifiers were introduced. cDNA synthesis was primed from both the TCR alpha and TCR beta constant segments. Libraries were amplified in two PCR steps, with sample barcodes and sequencing adapters added in the second step. Sequencing of libraries was done on Illumina HiSeq 2500 (2x100 bp) or NovaSeq (2x150 bp). As for the authors' bioinformatics: MIGEC handled demultiplexing of reads and collapsing into UMI consensus sequences, while MiXCR performed V(D)J alignment. Vaccine-responding clonotypes were defined with edgeR using replicate PBMC samples, requiring FDR below 0.01 and a log2 fold change above 5 up to day 15. Each bulk clonotype was labeled CD4 or CD8 based on which sequenced repertoire, CD4 or CD8, contained the clonotype at higher abundance. TCRdb reanalyzed the raw reads on its own, using fastp at Q25 for trimming and MiXCR for clone calling, and kept in-frame beta chains. Entries that share a CDR3 protein sequence are merged under the most common genes and DNA. The V and J calls were not made by the authors but by TCRdb's processing. Across this sample there are hundreds of thousands of distinct CDR3 sequences, with around an eighth seen only once. The top ten clonotypes cover about 15% of the sample.

From the germline V gene, CDR1 is SGHRS and CDR2 is YFSETQ. The CDR3, cysteine through phenylalanine, is 13 amino acids long. The only DNA kept is the CDR3, 39 bases in frame from the first base. The V end loses 2 bases and the J end loses 6 bases, and a stretch of 8 bases separates them. The meaning of the sample's treatment or condition label: live attenuated yellow fever vaccine strain. Two biological replicates of bulk PBMCs were collected at each blood-draw timepoint. A standard Ficoll-Paque protocol was used to isolate PBMCs from peripheral blood. TriZol was used to extract RNA from bulk PBMCs, CD4 and CD8 fractions, and dextramer-positive and dextramer-negative fractions. The investigation overall reported the following: After the booster, most clones that had expanded after primary vaccination were detected again (around 96% of CD4 and roughly 86% of CD8), suggesting broad maintenance of memory. The secondary T-cell response was weaker than the primary response but faster, peaking on day 5 instead of day 15. The study included only a couple of donors, which limits how far the findings can be generalized. A small share of clonotypes occurred in both CD4 and CD8 compartments, likely arising from convergent recombination. FACS-sorted repertoires could contain abundant contaminating clonotypes from the bulk population, so computational filtering was required.

This sequence originates from a man aged 25-40 years who received the YFV17D yellow fever vaccine. In this chain, TRBV5-1 is recombined with TRBJ2-2; TRBD2 might be the D gene, on 6 matching bases. Sample: PBMCs, taken on the day of the yellow fever booster vaccination. The sequence in DNA is TGCGCCAGCAGCTTAGCTAGCGCCGGGGAGCTGTTTTTT. This codes for CASSLASAGELFF.